Following are 10 T cell receptor beta chains from one sample sequenced in a study of T cell responses to AZD1222 COVID-19 vaccine. The data were produced by immunoSEQ multiplex PCR, yet TCRdb's version contains in-frame clones alone and is incomplete. The sample consists of about 150,000 clones, 90% to 95% of them appearing once. The material sequenced was peripheral blood, taken 28 days after the second AZD1222 dose. These receptors originate from an adult who received the AZD1222 COVID-19 vaccine.

The J gene is TRBJ1-1, the V gene TRBV7-2, with 7 positions matching TRBD1. The V and J ends lost 4 bases and 6 bases, in that order; junction bases with no gene match: 8. Per germline, CDR1 SGHTA and CDR2 FQGNSA. The CDR3 spans 14 residues. CDR3 DNA: TGTGCCAGCAGCTCTCAGGGGGAAAGCCCTGAAGCTTTCTTT. It encodes CASSSQGESPEAFF.

The gene calls are TRBV7-3 and TRBJ2-6; maybe TRBD2 (5 bases). Trimming stripped 5 bases from V and 2 bases from J, with 7 bases between. CDR3 length: 14 residues. The V gene's germline CDR1 is SGHTA and CDR2 FQGTGA. CDR3 residues: CASSGSPGANVLTF. The CDR3 nucleotides read TGTGCCAGCAGCGGGAGTCCTGGGGCCAACGTCCTGACTTTC.

The CDR3 region is CASSFGVASGRAIGSYNEQFF. The CDR3 coding sequence is TGTGCCAGCAGCTTTGGGGTCGCTAGCGGGAGGGCCATCGGATCCTACAATGAGCAGTTCTTC. The chain is built from TRBV7-3 and TRBJ2-1; TRBD2 aligns across 12 bases. This CDR3 has 21 residues. Germline CDR1 reads SGHTA; CDR2 reads FQGTGA. After removal of 3 bases from V and 1 base from J, the junction contained 16 bases not matched to a gene.

The V gene is TRBV11-2, the J gene TRBJ2-1, with 9 bases that match TRBD2. V gave up 7 bases and J gave up 0 bases; unmatched junction bases: 7. Germline-derived CDR1 and CDR2 are SGHAT and FQNNGV. There are 16 residues in the CDR3. The CDR3 region is CASISSGGSSYNEQFF. The CDR3 DNA follows: TGTGCCAGCATCAGTAGCGGGGGCAGCTCCTACAATGAGCAGTTCTTC. The whole variable domain, remainder taken from reference TRBV11-2 and TRBJ2-1, is EAGVAQSPRYKIIEKRQSVAFWCNPISGHATLYWYQQILGQGPKLLIQFQNNGVVDDSQLPKDRFSAERLKGVDSTLKIQPAKLEDSAVYLCASISSGGSSYNEQFFGPGTRLTVL.

This clone has just one count. The chain couples TRBV6-5 to TRBJ1-1; 7 positions match TRBD1. V lost 8 bases to trimming and J lost 10 bases; unmatched junction nucleotides: 10. Germline assignment: CDR1 MNHEY and CDR2 SVGAGI. The CDR3 spans 12 residues. The CDR3 bases are TGTGCCAGCGGGGAACAGGGGTGGGGAGCTTTCTTT. Residues: CASGEQGWGAFF.

The chain carries TRBV20-1 and TRBJ2-2; tentatively, D is TRBD1 (5 bases). Between the trimmed V and J ends, which lost 3 bases and 5 bases, there was a span of 16 bases. The CDR3 totals 15 residues. Per germline, CDR1 DFQATT and CDR2 SNEGSKA (reference sequence). In DNA, the CDR3 is TGCAGTGCTAGTCTTGCAGGGCTGGGAACCGGGGAGCTGTTTTTT. Protein sequence: CSASLAGLGTGELFF.

V is TRBV19 and J is TRBJ2-1, with D hard to call. The CDR3 has 16 residues. Looked up from germline, CDR1 is LNHDA and CDR2 is SQIVND (reference sequence). V was shortened by 1 base and J by 5 bases, with 15 bases between the two germline ends. In nucleotides, the CDR3 is TGTGCCAGTAGTATAGCGATAGGGCCAATAAACAATGAGCAGTTCTTC. Residues: CASSIAIGPINNEQFF.

The V call is TRBV3-1 (or the pseudogene TRBV3-2), the J call TRBJ2-5; tentatively, D is TRBD2 (5 bases). Germline V gene sequence: CDR1 LGHDT, CDR2 YNNKEL (reference sequence). CDR3 length equals 16 residues. Trimming shortened V by 0 bases and J by 0 bases, and 11 bases separated the two germline ends. The CDR3 spells CASSQDFLAHQETQYF. Written as DNA, the CDR3 is TGTGCCAGCAGCCAAGATTTCCTAGCCCACCAAGAGACCCAGTACTTC.

CDR3 in amino acids: CASSQSRQGGYGYTF. Written as DNA, the CDR3 is TGTGCCAGCAGCCAATCCAGGCAGGGAGGCTATGGCTACACCTTC. This chain uses TRBV3-1 (or the pseudogene TRBV3-2) with TRBJ1-2, with D tentatively TRBD1 (5 bases). Trimming left V 2 bases short and J 4 bases short, with 14 bases between. This CDR3 region has 15 residues. Per germline, CDR1 LGHDT and CDR2 YNNKEL (reference sequence).

The chain has TRBV11-2 and TRBJ2-1; 9 bases map to TRBD2. The trim removed 5 bases at V and 7 bases at J, leaving 12 bases unmatched. The germline V gene encodes CDR1 SGHAT and CDR2 FQNNGV. This CDR3 has 16 amino acids. CDR3 loop: CASSPSSGGRGNEQFF. CDR3 DNA: TGTGCCAGCAGCCCAAGCAGTGGCGGGAGGGGAAATGAGCAGTTCTTC. Together with reference TRBV11-2 and TRBJ2-1, the CDR3 gives the full variable domain: EAGVAQSPRYKIIEKRQSVAFWCNPISGHATLYWYQQILGQGPKLLIQFQNNGVVDDSQLPKDRFSAERLKGVDSTLKIQPAKLEDSAVYLCASSPSSGGRGNEQFFGPGTRLTVL.